This T cell receptor (beta chain) emerged from a study of blood T cells in healthy people across ages. Overall study results and limits: It was held that diversity estimates obtained from one million T cells represented underestimates.

Primers used in a second PCR of about 6 to 11 cycles were a sample-barcoded 5' primer and a J-beta primer mix. Each TCR beta cDNA got a 12-nucleotide random molecular identifier. TCRdb itself ran the 5' RACE reads through MiXCR, one entry per CDR3 protein. The sample has some 1.7 million distinct CDR3 sequences, 25% to 30% seen once. Extraction of total RNA produced a minimum of 5 micrograms from each sample. The CDR3 is made up of 14 amino acids. Germline V gives CDR1 SGHDT, CDR2 YYEEEE. Remarks on this clonotype: Antigen specificity is unknown.

This receptor was taken from a woman younger than 45 in good health. This chain connects TRBV5-6 to TRBJ2-7, with D perhaps being TRBD1 or TRBD2 (5 bases each). With the DNA end fitting TRBJ2-5 better, the J assignment may be wrong. The specimen was blood. The CDR3 nucleotides read TGTGCCAGCAGCTGGGACCTCCGACGGGAGACCCAGTACTTC. Protein sequence: CASSWDLRRETQYF.